This T cell receptor beta chain was sequenced in a study of cytomegalovirus exposure and HLA in healthy donors. The CDR3 is made up of 15 amino acids. Germline trimming cut 2 bases from V and 10 bases from J; bases unmatched to any gene: 9. Germline V gene sequence: CDR1 LNHDA, CDR2 SQIVND (reference sequence). Use of 60 Vbeta and 13 Jbeta primers characterized the PCR. Repertoires were generated with immunoSEQ multiplex PCR, while TCRdb's copy carries only in-frame clones and drops some. The repertoire holds fewer than 250,000 clones, roughly 77% seen once, with 1.5% to 2% in the top ten. Material: PBMCs. The sequence was obtained from a woman between 45 and 60 years old in good health and CMV-seronegative. This rearrangement joins TRBV19 to TRBJ2-1; 9 bases line up with TRBD2. The CDR3 reads CASSITGGRVEEQFF. CDR3 coding DNA: TGTGCCAGTAGTATAACGGGCGGGAGGGTGGAGGAGCAGTTCTTC. The full variable domain, with the rest looked up from reference TRBV19 and TRBJ2-1, is DGGITQSPKYLFRKEGQNVTLSCEQNLNHDAMYWYRQDPGQGLRLIYYSQIVNDFQKGDIAEGYSVSREKKESFPLTVTSAQKNPTAFYLCASSITGGRVEEQFFGPGTRLTVL.